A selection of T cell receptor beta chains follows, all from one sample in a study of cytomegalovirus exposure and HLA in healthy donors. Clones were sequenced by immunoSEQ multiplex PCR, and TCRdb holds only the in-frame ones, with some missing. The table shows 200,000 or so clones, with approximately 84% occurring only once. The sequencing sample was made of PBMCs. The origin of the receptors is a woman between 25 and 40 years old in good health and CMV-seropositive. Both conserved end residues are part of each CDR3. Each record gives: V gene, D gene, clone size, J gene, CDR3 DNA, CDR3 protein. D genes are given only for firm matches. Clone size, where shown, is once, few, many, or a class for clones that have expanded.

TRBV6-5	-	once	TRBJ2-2	TGTGCCAGCAGTTACGGGCAGGGGTCCGGGGAGCTGTTTTTT	CASSYGQGSGELFF
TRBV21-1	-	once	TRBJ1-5	TGTGCCAGCAGCTACTCGGGACAGGGCAGTCAGCCCCAGCATTTT	CASSYSGQGSQPQHF
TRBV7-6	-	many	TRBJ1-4	TGTGCCAGCAGCTTAGAAGTCTCGGAGGAAAAACTGTTTTTT	CASSLEVSEEKLFF
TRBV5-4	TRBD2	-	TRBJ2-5	TGTGCCAGCAGCCCTGGTTTGGGGGAGGGCCAAGAGACCCAGTACTTC	CASSPGLGEGQETQYF
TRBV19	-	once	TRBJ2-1	TGTGCCAGTAGTACTGGACTTAAGGGCGGTGAGCAGTTCTTC	CASSTGLKGGEQFF
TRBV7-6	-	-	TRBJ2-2	TGTGCCAGCAGTAGGACGGGGACCGGGGAGCTGTTTTTT	CASSRTGTGELFF
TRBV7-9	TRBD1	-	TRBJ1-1	TGTGCCAGCAGCGGGCGACAGGGCACTGAAGCTTTCTTT	CASSGRQGTEAFF
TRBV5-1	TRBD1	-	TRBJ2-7	TGCGCCAGCAGCTTAGAGGACAGGGGGCTGTACGAGCAGTACTTC	CASSLEDRGLYEQYF
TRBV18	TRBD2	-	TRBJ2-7	TGTGCCAGCATCGGGAGGCAGGTGGGCTACGAGCAGTACTTC	CASIGRQVGYEQYF
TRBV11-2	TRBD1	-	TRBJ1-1	TGTGCCAGCAGGGCCGGCGCAGGGGGTTCATCGAACACTGAAGCTTTCTTT	CASRAGAGGSSNTEAFF
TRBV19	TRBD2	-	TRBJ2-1	TGTGCCAGTAGTACCCTGACTAGCACCCGCTCCTACAATGAGCAGTTCTTC	CASSTLTSTRSYNEQFF
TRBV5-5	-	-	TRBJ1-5	TGTGCCAGCAGCTTGAGATTGGCGGTAATCAATCAGCCCCAGCATTTT	CASSLRLAVINQPQHF
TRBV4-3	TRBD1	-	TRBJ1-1	TGCGCCAGCAGCCAAGTTGCGGGACAGGGGGCGGGGGGGACTGAAGCTTTCTTT	CASSQVAGQGAGGTEAFF
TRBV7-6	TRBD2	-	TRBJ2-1	TGTGCCAGCAGCTTAATAGGCGGGGAGGGCAATGGGCAGTTCTTC	CASSLIGGEGNGQFF
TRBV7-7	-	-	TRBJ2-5	TGTGCTAGCAGCCATGTAGGGGTGGACTACCCCAAGAGACCCCAGTACTTC	CASSHVGVDYPKRPQYF
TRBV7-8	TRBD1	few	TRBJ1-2	TGTGCCAGCAGCTTAGGGACAGGGGATTTTTATGGCTACACCTTC	CASSLGTGDFYGYTF
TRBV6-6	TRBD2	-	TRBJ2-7	TGTGCCAGCAGTTACGTAACTAGCGGCTCCTACGAGCAGTACTTC	CASSYVTSGSYEQYF
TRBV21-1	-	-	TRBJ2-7	TGTGCCAGCAGCGTCGTGCCTCCTAGCGGGATGTACGAGCAGTACTTC	CASSVVPPSGMYEQYF
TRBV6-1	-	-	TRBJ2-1	TGTGCCAGCAGTTCCCGTCCCCGCGACAATGAGCAGTTCTTC	CASSSRPRDNEQFF
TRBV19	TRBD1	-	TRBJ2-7	TGTGCCAGTAGTATCTCAATGGGACAGGGGTTAAGCCCCTACGAGCAGTACTTC	CASSISMGQGLSPYEQYF
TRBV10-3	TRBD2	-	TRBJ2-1	TGTGCCCCTGGACTAGCTCCCTTCTTC	CAPGLAPFF
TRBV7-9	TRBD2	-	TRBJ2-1	TGTGCCAGCAGCTCGAACCACCGGGGGGGGGCCCAGTTCTTC	CASSSNHRGGAQFF
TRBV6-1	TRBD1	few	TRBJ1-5	TGTGCCAGCAGGTCGGGACAGGGTAGCAATCAGCCCCAGCATTTT	CASRSGQGSNQPQHF
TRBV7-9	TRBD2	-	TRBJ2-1	TGTGCCAGCAGCCAGTTTAGCGGGGTTAGGAATGAGCAGTTCTTC	CASSQFSGVRNEQFF
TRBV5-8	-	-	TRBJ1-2	TGTGCCAGCAGTCGCGGGGCGAACTATGGCTACACCTTC	CASSRGANYGYTF
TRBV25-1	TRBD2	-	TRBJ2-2	TGTGCCAGCATGGAAGCGGGGGTTAACACCGGGGAGCTGTTTTTT	CASMEAGVNTGELFF
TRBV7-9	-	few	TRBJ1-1	TGTGCCAGCACCGGTCAGGGGAACACTGAAGCTTTCTTT	CASTGQGNTEAFF
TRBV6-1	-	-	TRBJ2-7	TGTGCCAGCAGTAACGTGCAGGGAGGAGAGTACTTC	CASSNVQGGEYF
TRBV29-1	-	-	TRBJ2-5	TGCAGCGTTTCGAGGGAGCAAGAGACCCAGTACTTC	CSVSREQETQYF
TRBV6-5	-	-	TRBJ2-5	TGTGCCAGCAGTTTTAGCAGGGCCGAGACCCAGTACTTC	CASSFSRAETQYF
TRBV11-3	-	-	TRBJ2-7	TGTGCCAGCAGCTTAGACTGGACTGGATACGAGCAGTACTTC	CASSLDWTGYEQYF
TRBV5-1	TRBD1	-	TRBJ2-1	TGCGCCAGCAGCCTAAGGGACAGGGGGCCGGCTAGCGGGAATAATGAGCAGTTCTTC	CASSLRDRGPASGNNEQFF
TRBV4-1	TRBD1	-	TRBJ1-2	TGCGCCAGCAGCCAAGAAGGGACAGGGGGTTATGTCGTCGAAGGCTACACCTTC	CASSQEGTGGYVVEGYTF
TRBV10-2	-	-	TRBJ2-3	TGCGCCACCACCCGGGGTGCAGATACGCAGTATTTT	CATTRGADTQYF
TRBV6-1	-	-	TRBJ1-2	TGTGCCAGCACGGGAGACTATGGCTACACCTTC	CASTGDYGYTF
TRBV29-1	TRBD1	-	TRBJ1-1	TGCAGCGTTATCAGGACAGGCCCGGACACTGAAGCTTTCTTT	CSVIRTGPDTEAFF
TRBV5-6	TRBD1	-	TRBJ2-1	TGTGCCAGCAGCCGAGGGGACAGCAATGAGCAGTTCTTC	CASSRGDSNEQFF
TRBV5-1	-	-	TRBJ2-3	TGCGCCAGCAGCGTGGGAGGGGGAGTCAGGGCGCAGTATTTT	CASSVGGGVRAQYF
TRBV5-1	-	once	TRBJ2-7	TGCGCCAGCAGCCCAGGGGTGGGCTACGAGCAGTACTTC	CASSPGVGYEQYF
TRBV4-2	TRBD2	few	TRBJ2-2	TGTGCCAGCAGCCAAGTGGGGACTAGTACGGCCGGGGAGCTGTTTTTT	CASSQVGTSTAGELFF
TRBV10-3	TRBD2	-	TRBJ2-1	TGTGCCATCAGTGTAGGTGTAAGAACTAGCGGGAACAATGAGCAGTTCTTC	CAISVGVRTSGNNEQFF
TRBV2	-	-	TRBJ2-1	TGTGCCAGCAAACTAGTCCGCAATGAGCAGTTCTTC	CASKLVRNEQFF
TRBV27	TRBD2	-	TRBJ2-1	TGTGCCAGCAGTTTAGGAACTAGCGGAAGAAATGAGCAGTTCTTC	CASSLGTSGRNEQFF